Below, 30 T cell receptor beta chains from the same sample are listed, as sequenced in a study of tumor T cells in aggressive B-cell lymphoma. Sequenced by immunoSEQ multiplex PCR; TCRdb stores in-frame clones only, minus some. Of around 4,000 clones in the sample, roughly 80% were seen once. The sequenced material came from tumor tissue. Receptors originate from an adult with diffuse large B cell lymphoma.

The chain links TRBV14 to TRBJ1-2, with TRBD1 matching 8 bases. V gave up 8 bases and J gave up 7 bases; unmatched junction bases: 9. The CDR3 is 13 amino acids. Germline CDR1 and CDR2: SGHDN and FVKESK. The CDR3 DNA reads TGTGCCAGCGCCGGGGCAGGGGGCTTTGGCTACACCTTC. Its translation is CASAGAGGFGYTF.

This clone was observed once. The CDR3 does not end in the conserved phenylalanine or tryptophan, so this is likely a read error. This chain connects TRBV30 to TRBJ1-1, with TRBD1 matching over 7 bases. Trimming took 2 bases from V and 1 from J; bases not matched to a gene: 10. The CDR3 spans 16 residues. The germline V gene encodes CDR1 GTSNPN and CDR2 SVGIG (reference sequence). In DNA, the CDR3 is TGTGCCTGGAGTCCGATCGGGACAGAGACGAACACTGAAGCTTTCCTT. Protein sequence: CAWSPIGTETNTEAFL.

This chain links TRBV19 with TRBJ2-3; weak D call: TRBD1 (5 bases). Germline V gene lookup returns CDR1 LNHDA and CDR2 SQIVND (reference sequence). V lost 1 base and J 8 bases, leaving 16 bases between the germline ends. CDR3 length equals 15 residues. CDR3 loop: CASSIGPGQMVTQYF. CDR3 coding DNA: TGTGCCAGTAGTATAGGGCCAGGGCAAATGGTTACGCAGTATTTT. Drawing the rest from reference TRBV19 and TRBJ2-3, the complete variable domain is DGGITQSPKYLFRKEGQNVTLSCEQNLNHDAMYWYRQDPGQGLRLIYYSQIVNDFQKGDIAEGYSVSREKKESFPLTVTSAQKNPTAFYLCASSIGPGQMVTQYFGPGTRLTVL.

This chain links TRBV7-6 with TRBJ2-1; the match to TRBD2 covers 7 bases. This CDR3 has 15 amino acids. Germline CDR1 is SGHVS and CDR2 is FNYEAQ. V dropped 6 bases and J dropped 3; count of bases not matched to a gene: 8. The CDR3 protein is CASSSSGNSYNEQFF. The CDR3, as DNA: TGTGCCAGCAGTTCCAGCGGGAATAGCTACAATGAGCAGTTCTTC.

V gene TRBV15 combines with J gene TRBJ2-3; 10 bases line up with TRBD2. The CDR3 sequence is 16 residues long. Germline loops: CDR1 LNHNV, CDR2 YYDKDF (reference sequence). The V gene end was trimmed by 0 bases and the J gene end by 7 bases; junction bases not matched to a gene: 7. Here the CDR3 DNA reads TGTGCCACCAGCAGAGATAGCAGCGGGGGGGATAATACGCAGTATTTT. As protein: CATSRDSSGGDNTQYF.

The chain joins TRBV7-8 to TRBJ2-5; weak D call: TRBD1 (7 bases). Germline lookup yields CDR1 SGHVS and CDR2 FQNEAQ. V was shortened by 7 bases and J by 4 bases, with 13 bases between the two germline ends. The CDR3 runs to 13 residues. The CDR3 nucleotides read TGTGCCAGCAACAACCAGGGGGGAGAGACCCAGTACTTC. Its translation is CASNNQGGETQYF.

CDR3 sequence reads: CASSEAGGVLGNQPQHF. The CDR3, as DNA: TGTGCCAGCAGTGAAGCGGGCGGGGTTTTGGGCAATCAGCCCCAGCATTTT. This chain links TRBV6-1 with TRBJ1-5; no definite D call. V was trimmed by 0 bases and J by 2 bases, leaving 14 bases between them. The germline CDR1 and CDR2 sequences are MNHNS and SASEGT. The CDR3 spans 17 residues.

The chain joins TRBV30 to TRBJ2-3; TRBD2 matches at 14 bases. The junction had 14 bases not matched to a gene; V was cut back by 0 bases and J by 3 bases. The CDR3 loop spans 20 amino acids. Germline values: CDR1 GTSNPN, CDR2 SVGIG (reference sequence). DNA of the CDR3: TGTGCCTGGAGTGTACCCGCGACTAGCGGGGGGGCCAGGGCAACAGATACGCAGTATTTT. It is translated as CAWSVPATSGGARATDTQYF.

The J gene is TRBJ1-6, the V gene TRBV11-3; unclear D gene. Germline assignment: CDR1 SGHNT and CDR2 YENEEA. V lost 2 bases to trimming and J lost 1 base, with 12 bases between them. The CDR3 loop spans 17 amino acids. CDR3 amino acids: CASSLSPGGSYNSPLHF. In DNA, the CDR3 is TGTGCCAGCAGCTTAAGCCCCGGAGGGTCCTATAATTCACCCCTCCACTTT.

The chain employs TRBV2 and TRBJ1-2; D uncertain. Trimming took off 3 bases at V and 8 bases at J, with 13 bases between the two ends. Looked up from germline, CDR1 is SNHLY and CDR2 is FYNNEI. The CDR3 is made up of 13 amino acids. For the CDR3, the DNA is TGTGCCAGCAGTGATTCTGGAGGTACGGGCTACACCTTC. Translated: CASSDSGGTGYTF.

Details on this clone: Sequence at one end of the junction differs from germline and may be a read error. Other DNA sequences in this sample translate to the same CDR3. The chain is built from TRBV7-8 and TRBJ1-1, with 7 bases lining up with TRBD1. The CDR3 covers 14 residues. CDR1 is SGHVS and CDR2 is FQNEAQ in the germline V gene. The CDR3 region is CASSPWTGGAEAFF. The CDR3 DNA follows: TGTGCCAGCAGCCCGTGGACAGGAGGGGCTGAAGCTTTTTTT.

DNA for the CDR3: TGTGCCAGCAGCCCCACGGTTATCCAAGAGACCCAGTACTTC. Amino acid sequence: CASSPTVIQETQYF. This chain joins TRBV7-8 and TRBJ2-5; no definite D call. The germline V gene encodes CDR1 SGHVS and CDR2 FQNEAQ. The CDR3 totals 14 residues. Trimming stripped 5 bases from V and 1 base from J, with 11 bases between.

This clone has just a few counts. The chain carries TRBV4-1 and TRBJ2-7; 8 nucleotides line up with TRBD2. The CDR3 sequence is 15 residues long. The germline gives CDR1 MGHRA, CDR2 YSYEKL. The J segment lost 5 bases and the V segment lost 2 bases, leaving 8 bases of the junction unmatched. The CDR3 is CASSQPAGEFHEQYF. The CDR3 bases are TGCGCCAGCAGCCAACCAGCGGGGGAGTTCCACGAGCAGTACTTC.

The chain links TRBV6-1 to TRBJ1-2, with D tentatively TRBD1 (5 bases). CDR1 MNHNS and CDR2 SASEGT come from the germline V gene. This CDR3 region has 13 residues. V dropped 2 bases and J dropped 5 bases, with 9 bases sitting between them. The CDR3, as DNA: TGTGCCAGCAGTGAATGGGGGGGGTATGGCTACACCTTC. Translating gives CASSEWGGYGYTF.

This clone came up once. The identical CDR3 is also encoded by other nucleotide sequences in the sample. V gene TRBV2 combines with J gene TRBJ2-1; D not resolved. The CDR3 runs to 15 residues. V was cut by 7 bases and J by 0 bases, with 13 bases left in between. The germline gives CDR1 SNHLY, CDR2 FYNNEI. The CDR3 is CASKDSPSSYNEQFF. CDR3 nucleotide sequence: TGTGCCAGCAAAGACTCCCCAAGCTCCTACAATGAGCAGTTCTTC. Looking up the rest from reference TRBV2 and TRBJ2-1 gives the full variable domain: EPEVTQTPSHQVTQMGQEVILRCVPISNHLYFYWYRQILGQKVEFLVSFYNNEISEKSEIFDDQFSVERPDGSNFTLKIRSTKLEDSAMYFCASKDSPSSYNEQFFGPGTRLTVL.

The CDR3 loop is CASSPHAVLNTEAFF. The CDR3 DNA sequence: TGTGCCAGCAGCCCGCATGCGGTTTTAAACACTGAAGCTTTCTTT. The chain employs TRBV7-6 and TRBJ1-1; D call uncertain. Germline CDR1 SGHVS, CDR2 FNYEAQ. V dropped 5 bases and J dropped 2 bases, with 15 bases sitting between them. CDR3 length equals 15 residues.

This clone was seen only once. The J gene is TRBJ1-1, the V gene TRBV18; TRBD1 aligns across 7 bases. V gave up 2 bases and J gave up 10 bases; unmatched junction bases: 7. This CDR3 is built from 13 residues. Germline CDR1 reads KGHSH; CDR2 reads LQKENI. DNA for the CDR3: TGTGCCAGCTCACCAGACAGGGACGAGGTAGCTTTCTTT. As protein: CASSPDRDEVAFF. Full variable domain (rest looked up from reference TRBV18 and TRBJ1-1): NAGVMQNPRHLVRRRGQEARLRCSPMKGHSHVYWYRQLPEEGLKFMVYLQKENIIDESGMPKERFSAEFPKEGPSILRIQQVVRGDSAAYFCASSPDRDEVAFFGQGTRLTVV.

The chain has TRBV2 and TRBJ2-7, with 7 bases fitting TRBD1. Trimming at V came to 7 bases and at J to 2 bases, leaving 8 bases not matched to a gene. The germline V gene has CDR1 SNHLY and CDR2 FYNNEI. The CDR3 covers 14 residues. CDR3 sequence: CASILPGQTYEQYF. The CDR3 DNA is TGTGCCAGCATCCTACCGGGACAGACCTACGAGCAGTACTTC.

This chain links TRBV5-5 with TRBJ1-2; TRBD1 is a possible D gene (5 bases). CDR1 SGHKS and CDR2 YYEKEE come from the germline V gene (reference sequence). Trimming took off 2 bases at V and 2 bases at J, with 7 bases between the two ends. The length of the CDR3 is 13 residues. The CDR3 nucleotides read TGTGCCAGCAGCTTCGACAGAAACTATGGCTACACCTTC. Protein sequence: CASSFDRNYGYTF.

This rearrangement joins TRBV5-6 to TRBJ2-7, with 7 bases that match TRBD2. V trimming: 4 bases; J trimming: 7 bases; junction bases outside the gene matches: 8. Germline CDR1 SGHDT, CDR2 YYEEEE. The CDR3 is 13 amino acids. The CDR3 DNA reads TGTGCCAGCAGCCCCGGGACTACTCCAGAGCAGTACTTC. This sequence encodes CASSPGTTPEQYF.

The chain is built from TRBV27 and TRBJ2-1; 10 bases match TRBD2. This CDR3 has 17 residues. The V and J ends lost 5 bases and 7 bases, in that order; junction bases with no gene match: 14. Germline V CDR1 and CDR2: MNHEY, SMNVEV (reference sequence). CDR3 in DNA: TGTGCCAGCAGTCCCTTCCGAGCGGGGGGGCCCTGGAATGAGCAGTTCTTC. Encoded protein: CASSPFRAGGPWNEQFF.

The V and J genes are TRBV19 and TRBJ2-3; weak D call: TRBD1 (7 bases). Germline V gene data show CDR1 as LNHDA and CDR2 as SQIVND (reference sequence). Trimming left V 4 bases short and J 1 base short, with 15 bases between. CDR3 length: 16 residues. In DNA form, the CDR3 reads TGTGCCAGTAGTAGGCCAGGGGGGTCTGGCACAGATACGCAGTATTTT. Encoded protein: CASSRPGGSGTDTQYF.

This clone turned up a few times. This chain connects TRBV18 to TRBJ2-5; D not resolved. Per the germline V gene, CDR1 is KGHSH and CDR2 is LQKENI. The CDR3 runs 15 residues. Trimming cost V 0 bases and J 4 bases, with 12 bases left between them. In nucleotides, the CDR3 is TGTGCCAGCTCACCACCGAAGAGAGTTTTAGAGACCCAGTACTTC. This codes for CASSPPKRVLETQYF. The entire variable domain, with the rest obtained from reference TRBV18 and TRBJ2-5, is as follows: NAGVMQNPRHLVRRRGQEARLRCSPMKGHSHVYWYRQLPEEGLKFMVYLQKENIIDESGMPKERFSAEFPKEGPSILRIQQVVRGDSAAYFCASSPPKRVLETQYFGPGTRLLVL.

The gene calls are TRBV7-9 and TRBJ2-7; weak D call: TRBD1 (5 bases). Trimming took off 3 bases at V and 2 bases at J, with 11 bases between the two ends. CDR3 size: 14 residues. The germline V gene has CDR1 SEHNR and CDR2 FQNEAQ (reference sequence). This CDR3 is CASSFKGATYEQYF. The CDR3 region has the DNA TGTGCCAGCAGCTTTAAAGGGGCGACCTACGAGCAGTACTTC.

The chain carries TRBV5-1 and TRBJ2-5, with a possible D match to TRBD1 (7 bases). The CDR3 is 14 residues long. V lost 2 bases, J lost 8 bases, and 16 bases lay in between. The V gene's germline CDR1 is SGHRS and CDR2 YFSETQ. The CDR3: CASSFVQGGDTQYF. Written as DNA, the CDR3 is TGCGCCAGCAGCTTCGTCCAGGGGGGAGATACCCAGTACTTC. Supplemented by reference TRBV5-1 and TRBJ2-5, the full variable domain reads KAGVTQTPRYLIKTRGQQVTLSCSPISGHRSVSWYQQTPGQGLQFLFEYFSETQRNKGNFPGRFSGRQFSNSRSEMNVSTLELGDSALYLCASSFVQGGDTQYFGPGTRLLVL.

The chain uses TRBV6-1 and TRBJ2-7, with D possibly matching TRBD1 (5 bases). The CDR3 totals 13 residues. V was pared by 3 bases and J by 3 bases, with 9 bases between. CDR1 MNHNS and CDR2 SASEGT come from the germline V gene. The CDR3 DNA reads as TGTGCCAGCAGTGACAGGGAAAACTACGAGCAGTACTTC. Protein sequence: CASSDRENYEQYF.

The V gene is TRBV9, the J gene TRBJ2-3; no firm D call. V was trimmed by 4 bases and J by 7 bases, leaving 13 bases between them. CDR1 is SGDLS, CDR2 YYNGEE, per germline. The CDR3 is 13 amino acids. The CDR3 region is CASSPTGRYTQYF. In DNA, the CDR3 is TGTGCCAGCAGCCCAACGGGTCGGTATACGCAGTATTTT.

This sequence joins TRBV5-4 and TRBJ2-5; 9 bases are shared with TRBD2. With 0 bases clipped from V and 4 bases from J, the junction kept 7 bases outside the gene matches. This CDR3 has 16 residues. Germline loops: CDR1 SGHNT, CDR2 YYREEE (reference sequence). CDR3 DNA: TGTGCCAGCAGCTTGGTGGGCGGGGGGGCCTTAGAGACCCAGTACTTC. This encodes CASSLVGGGALETQYF.

The chain employs TRBV28 and TRBJ1-1; D not certain. Germline loops: CDR1 MDHEN, CDR2 SYDVKM. The CDR3 contains 13 residues. Trimming pared 8 bases from V and 8 bases from J, leaving 18 bases between. CDR3 in DNA: TGTGCCAGCCTCCCGGGAACTACACTCGAAGCTTTCTTT. Its protein product is CASLPGTTLEAFF.

The gene calls are TRBV6-5 and TRBJ1-2; D is undetermined. V dropped 6 bases and J dropped 8 bases, with 13 bases sitting between them. Germline values: CDR1 MNHEY, CDR2 SVGAGI. This CDR3 spans 12 amino acids. CDR3 DNA sequence: TGTGCCAGCAGCCGTACTACCGACGGCTACACCTTC. Protein sequence: CASSRTTDGYTF.